Reported below is one T cell receptor (beta chain). Assay used: immunoSEQ multiplex PCR; TCRdb lists only in-frame clones, some missing. The sample has roughly 13,000 clones, 93% seen once. This sample is drawn from a study of T cell changes during pregnancy in multiple sclerosis. J lost 3 bases, V lost 7 bases, and 8 bases had no gene match. The CDR3 is 15 amino acids. Germline V gene lookup returns CDR1 LNHDA and CDR2 SQIVND (reference sequence). This rearrangement joins TRBV19 to TRBJ2-7, with 11 positions matching TRBD1. The TCR originated in a female donor in good health, enrolled as a control in a pregnancy study. This sample comprised peripheral blood, obtained in the second trimester of pregnancy. The CDR3 DNA reads TGTGCCAGTAAACGGACAGGGGGCGATTTCTACGAGCAGTACTTC. It translates to CASKRTGGDFYEQYF.